These T cell receptor beta chains were read from a single sample in a study of shared clonotypes between healthy human individuals. Libraries were prepared by immunoSEQ multiplex PCR; TCRdb keeps only in-frame clonotypes and omits some of them. This table has about 550,000 clones, nearly 97% appearing once. The sequencing input was naive CD8+ T cells sorted from blood. The receptor source for this set is a woman in her twenties or thirties in good health. CDR3s include the opening cysteine and the closing phenylalanine or tryptophan. The order of the fields is V gene, clone size, J gene, D gene, CDR3 protein, CDR3 DNA. The D gene is left open where the match is weak. Not all rows give a size; the values are once, few, many and, for expanded clones, a class.

v_gene: TRBV28; abundance: NA; j_gene: TRBJ2-7; d_gene: NA; CDR3aa: CASSSGKWLTYEQYF; CDR3nt: TGTGCCAGCAGTTCTGGCAAGTGGCTGACCTACGAGCAGTACTTC
v_gene: TRBV6-6; abundance: once; j_gene: TRBJ2-5; d_gene: NA; CDR3aa: CASRTQETQYF; CDR3nt: TGTGCCAGCAGAACACAAGAGACCCAGTACTTC
v_gene: TRBV12-5; abundance: NA; j_gene: TRBJ1-1; d_gene: NA; CDR3aa: CASGTEAGQYTEAFF; CDR3nt: TGTGCTAGTGGCACGGAGGCGGGGCAGTACACTGAAGCTTTCTTT
v_gene: TRBV6-6; abundance: NA; j_gene: TRBJ1-4; d_gene: NA; CDR3aa: CASKAAEREKLFF; CDR3nt: TGTGCCAGCAAGGCAGCCGAACGGGAAAAACTGTTTTTT
v_gene: TRBV7-9; abundance: NA; j_gene: TRBJ2-2; d_gene: NA; CDR3aa: CASTQMGGATGELFF; CDR3nt: TGTGCCAGCACCCAGATGGGGGGCGCTACCGGGGAGCTGTTTTTT
v_gene: TRBV28; abundance: once; j_gene: TRBJ2-3; d_gene: TRBD2; CDR3aa: CASSTSGFGRAGEAADTQYF; CDR3nt: TGTGCCAGCAGTACCTCAGGCTTCGGGAGGGCCGGGGAGGCGGCAGATACGCAGTATTTT
v_gene: TRBV25-1; abundance: NA; j_gene: TRBJ2-7; d_gene: NA; CDR3aa: CASSDRVYEQYF; CDR3nt: TGTGCCAGCAGTGACAGGGTATACGAGCAGTACTTC
v_gene: TRBV27; abundance: NA; j_gene: TRBJ1-2; d_gene: NA; CDR3aa: CASRTVGVWGYTF; CDR3nt: TGTGCCAGCAGAACGGTCGGTGTTTGGGGCTACACCTTC
v_gene: TRBV6-1; abundance: NA; j_gene: TRBJ2-1; d_gene: NA; CDR3aa: CASSVWGPSYNEQFF; CDR3nt: TGTGCCAGCAGTGTATGGGGGCCTTCCTACAATGAGCAGTTCTTC
v_gene: TRBV13; abundance: NA; j_gene: TRBJ1-5; d_gene: NA; CDR3aa: CASSLHSNQPQHF; CDR3nt: TGTGCCAGCAGCTTACATAGCAATCAGCCCCAGCATTTT
v_gene: TRBV30; abundance: NA; j_gene: TRBJ1-1; d_gene: NA; CDR3aa: CAWSVLNLDTEAFF; CDR3nt: TGTGCCTGGAGTGTGCTTAACCTCGACACTGAAGCTTTCTTT
v_gene: TRBV11-3; abundance: once; j_gene: TRBJ1-2; d_gene: NA; CDR3aa: CASSSGEIRDYGYTF; CDR3nt: TGTGCCAGCAGCTCCGGGGAGATTCGGGACTATGGCTACACCTTC
v_gene: TRBV4-2; abundance: NA; j_gene: TRBJ2-7; d_gene: NA; CDR3aa: CASSQSRLLSYEQYF; CDR3nt: TGTGCCAGCAGCCAATCTAGGTTACTCTCCTACGAGCAGTACTTC
v_gene: TRBV27; abundance: NA; j_gene: TRBJ1-1; d_gene: TRBD1; CDR3aa: CASFGQGRTEAFF; CDR3nt: TGTGCCAGCTTCGGACAGGGGAGAACTGAAGCTTTCTTT
v_gene: TRBV28; abundance: NA; j_gene: TRBJ1-1; d_gene: NA; CDR3aa: CASLESRGHMNTEAFF; CDR3nt: TGTGCCAGCCTAGAATCTAGGGGACACATGAACACTGAAGCTTTCTTT
v_gene: TRBV27; abundance: NA; j_gene: TRBJ2-7; d_gene: NA; CDR3aa: CASSFRGTYEQYF; CDR3nt: TGTGCCAGCAGTTTCCGAGGGACCTACGAGCAGTACTTC
v_gene: TRBV10-3; abundance: NA; j_gene: TRBJ1-6; d_gene: NA; CDR3aa: CAISESASYNSPLHF; CDR3nt: TGTGCCATCAGTGAATCAGCATCCTATAATTCACCCCTCCACTTT